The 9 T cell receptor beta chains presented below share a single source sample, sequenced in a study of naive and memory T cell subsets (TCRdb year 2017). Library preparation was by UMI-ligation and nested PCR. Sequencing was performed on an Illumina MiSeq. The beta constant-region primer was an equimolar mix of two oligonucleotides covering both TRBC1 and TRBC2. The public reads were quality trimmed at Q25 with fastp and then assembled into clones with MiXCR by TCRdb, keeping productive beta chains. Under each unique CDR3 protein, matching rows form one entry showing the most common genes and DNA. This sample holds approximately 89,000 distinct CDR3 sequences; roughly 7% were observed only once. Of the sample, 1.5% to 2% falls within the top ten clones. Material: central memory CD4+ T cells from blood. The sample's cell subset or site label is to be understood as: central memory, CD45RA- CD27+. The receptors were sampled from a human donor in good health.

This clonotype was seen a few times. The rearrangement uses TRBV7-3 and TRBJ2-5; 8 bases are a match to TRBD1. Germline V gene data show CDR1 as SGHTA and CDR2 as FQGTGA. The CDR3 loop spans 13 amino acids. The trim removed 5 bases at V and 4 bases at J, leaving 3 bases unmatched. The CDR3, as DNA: TGTGCCAGCAGCCCCGGGACAGGAGAGACCCAGTACTTC. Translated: CASSPGTGETQYF.

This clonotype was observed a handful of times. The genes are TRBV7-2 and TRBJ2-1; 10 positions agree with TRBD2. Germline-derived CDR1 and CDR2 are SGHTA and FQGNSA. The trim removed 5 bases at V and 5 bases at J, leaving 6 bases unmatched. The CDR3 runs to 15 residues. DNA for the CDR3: TGTGCCAGCAGCCCCCGGGGACTAGCGCACAATGAGCAGTTCTTC. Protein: CASSPRGLAHNEQFF.

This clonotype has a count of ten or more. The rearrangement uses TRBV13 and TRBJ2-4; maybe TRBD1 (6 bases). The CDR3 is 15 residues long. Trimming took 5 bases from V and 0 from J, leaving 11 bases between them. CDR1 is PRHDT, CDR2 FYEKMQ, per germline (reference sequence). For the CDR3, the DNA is TGTGCCAGCAGCAACCGGACAGTAGCCAAAAACATTCAGTACTTC. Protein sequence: CASSNRTVAKNIQYF.

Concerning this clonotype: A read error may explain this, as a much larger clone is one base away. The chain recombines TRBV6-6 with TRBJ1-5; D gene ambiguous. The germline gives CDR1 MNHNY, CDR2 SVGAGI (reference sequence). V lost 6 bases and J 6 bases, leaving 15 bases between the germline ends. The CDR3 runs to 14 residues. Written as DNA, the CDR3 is TGTGCCAGCAGATACGGGCGCGAGGGTCAGCCCCAGCATTTT. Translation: CASRYGREGQPQHF.

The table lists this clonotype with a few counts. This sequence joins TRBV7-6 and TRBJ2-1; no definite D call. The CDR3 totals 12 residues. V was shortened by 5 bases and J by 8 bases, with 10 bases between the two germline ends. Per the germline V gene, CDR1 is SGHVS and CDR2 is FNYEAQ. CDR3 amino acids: CASSPRFHEQFF. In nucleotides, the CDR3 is TGTGCCAGCAGCCCCAGATTCCATGAGCAGTTCTTC.

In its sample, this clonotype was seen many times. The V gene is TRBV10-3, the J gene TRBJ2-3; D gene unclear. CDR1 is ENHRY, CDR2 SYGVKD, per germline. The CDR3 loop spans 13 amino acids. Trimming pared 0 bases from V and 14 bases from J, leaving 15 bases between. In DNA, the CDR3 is TGTGCCATCAGTGAGTCGGACCGATCCTGGTGGTATTTT. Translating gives CAISESDRSWWYF.

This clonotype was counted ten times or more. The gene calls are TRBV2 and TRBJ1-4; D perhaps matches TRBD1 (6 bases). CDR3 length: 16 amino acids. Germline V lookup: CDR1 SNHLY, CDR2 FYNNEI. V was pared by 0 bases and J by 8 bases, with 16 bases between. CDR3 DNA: TGTGCCAGCAGTGAAGCGGGGCAGGGGTGGATCGAAAAACTGTTTTTT. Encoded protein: CASSEAGQGWIEKLFF.

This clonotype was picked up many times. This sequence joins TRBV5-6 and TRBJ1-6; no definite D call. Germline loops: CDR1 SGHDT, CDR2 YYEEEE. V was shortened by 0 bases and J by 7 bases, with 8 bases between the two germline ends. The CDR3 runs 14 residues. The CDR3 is CASSLGRKNSPLHF. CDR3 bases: TGTGCCAGCAGCTTGGGGCGGAAGAATTCACCCCTCCACTTT.

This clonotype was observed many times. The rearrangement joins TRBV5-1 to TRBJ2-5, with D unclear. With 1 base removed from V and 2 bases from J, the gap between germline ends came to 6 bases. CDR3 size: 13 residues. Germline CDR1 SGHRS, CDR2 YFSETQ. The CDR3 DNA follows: TGCGCCAGCAGCTTGAACAGACAAGAGACCCAGTACTTC. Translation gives CASSLNRQETQYF. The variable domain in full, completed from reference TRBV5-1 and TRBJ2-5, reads KAGVTQTPRYLIKTRGQQVTLSCSPISGHRSVSWYQQTPGQGLQFLFEYFSETQRNKGNFPGRFSGRQFSNSRSEMNVSTLELGDSALYLCASSLNRQETQYFGPGTRLLVL.